These 16 T cell receptor beta chains came from one sample sequenced in a study of T cells in Graves' hyperthyroidism and ophthalmopathy. Template material for amplifying TCR beta CDR3 regions consisted of RNA transcripts. First-round RT-PCR with HTBI primers amplified the TCR CDR3 region. TCRdb redid the calling of the multiplex PCR reads with MiXCR, one entry per CDR3 protein. The sample records some 300,000 distinct CDR3 sequences, about 14% being singletons. Sequencing was carried out using blood. These receptors were collected from a woman aged 25-40 years with Graves' hyperthyroidism that later progressed to Graves' ophthalmopathy.

The gene calls are TRBV19 and TRBJ1-1; 7 bases map to TRBD1. CDR1 is LNHDA, CDR2 SQIVND, per germline (reference sequence). This CDR3 region has 11 residues. The V gene end was trimmed by 6 bases and the J gene end by 12 bases; junction bases not matched to a gene: 7. CDR3 residues: CASSDRDRSFF. The DNA for the CDR3 is TGTGCCAGTAGCGACAGGGACCGGTCTTTCTTT.

This clonotype was observed at least ten times. The gene calls are TRBV30 and TRBJ2-1; no clear D gene. Deletions cut 2 bases from V and 2 bases from J, with 4 bases between. This CDR3 comprises 12 residues. Per the germline V gene, CDR1 is GTSNPN and CDR2 is SVGIG (reference sequence). The CDR3 loop reads CAWSIAYNEQFF. DNA for the CDR3: TGTGCCTGGAGTATAGCCTACAATGAGCAGTTCTTC.

This clonotype came up many times. This chain connects TRBV28 to TRBJ2-7, with 9 nucleotides matching TRBD2. The CDR3 runs 17 residues. Unmatched junction bases numbered 11, after V lost 4 bases and J lost 1 base. The germline V gene has CDR1 MDHEN and CDR2 SYDVKM. The CDR3 region is CASSSLWGSGSSYEQYF. The CDR3 nucleotides read TGTGCCAGCAGTTCTTTATGGGGTAGCGGGAGTTCCTACGAGCAGTACTTC.

This clonotype was observed at least ten times. CDR3 DNA sequence: TGTGCCAGCAGCTCCCCCAGGGCCTACGAGCAGTACTTC. Translation gives CASSSPRAYEQYF. The chain joins TRBV7-2 to TRBJ2-7; D might be TRBD1 (5 bases). Germline CDR1 is SGHTA and CDR2 is FQGNSA. V was trimmed by 4 bases and J by 2 bases, leaving 9 bases between them. The CDR3 contains 13 residues.

A note on this clonotype: A much larger clone differs from this one at a single base, so this may be a read error. The V and J genes are TRBV6-2 or TRBV6-3 and TRBJ2-7; 8 bases line up with TRBD1. Losses at the gene ends were 7 bases for V and 5 bases for J; bases not matched to a gene: 10. CDR1 is MNHEY and CDR2 is SVGEGT in the germline V gene. The CDR3 loop spans 14 amino acids. The CDR3 nucleotides read TGTGCCAGCACTCTAGACAGGGGTTTACACGAGCAGTACTTC. Protein: CASTLDRGLHEQYF.

This clonotype has only a few counts. The V call is TRBV10-3, the J call TRBJ1-2; D unclear. Germline V gene lookup returns CDR1 ENHRY and CDR2 SYGVKD. V was shortened by 0 bases and J by 5 bases, with 4 bases between the two germline ends. The CDR3 consists of 12 residues. The CDR3 spells CAISESAYGYTF. CDR3 DNA: TGTGCCATCAGTGAGTCGGCTTATGGCTACACCTTC.

This clonotype was seen ten or more times. The rearrangement uses TRBV27 and TRBJ1-4; maybe TRBD1 (6 bases). Deletions cut 0 bases from V and 5 bases from J, with 10 bases between. The CDR3 totals 15 residues. Germline loops: CDR1 MNHEY, CDR2 SMNVEV (reference sequence). CDR3 loop: CASSLSRDKNEKLFF. CDR3 coding DNA: TGTGCCAGCAGTTTATCGAGGGACAAGAATGAAAAACTGTTTTTT. The full variable domain, its missing parts supplied by reference TRBV27 and TRBJ1-4, is EAQVTQNPRYLITVTGKKLTVTCSQNMNHEYMSWYRQDPGLGLRQIYYSMNVEVTDKGDVPEGYKVSRKEKRNFPLILESPSPNQTSLYFCASSLSRDKNEKLFFGSGTQLSVL.

V gene TRBV2 combines with J gene TRBJ2-2; a weak D match, TRBD2 (6 bases). This CDR3 contains 18 residues. CDR1 is SNHLY and CDR2 is FYNNEI in the germline V gene. V was pared by 3 bases and J by 0 bases, with 17 bases between. The CDR3 bases are TGTGCCAGCAGTGACAGTAGGACTAATAACGCGAACACCGGGGAGCTGTTTTTT. It translates to CASSDSRTNNANTGELFF.

The table lists this clonotype with a few counts. This chain joins TRBV4-2 and TRBJ2-1, with 9 bases identical to TRBD2. From germline, CDR1 is LGHNA and CDR2 YNFKEQ. The CDR3 is 17 residues long. V lost 4 bases, J lost 4 bases, and 11 bases stayed unmatched. The CDR3 sequence is CASSRFEAGGSYNEQFF. DNA for the CDR3: TGTGCCAGCAGCCGATTTGAAGCGGGAGGCTCGTACAATGAGCAGTTCTTC.

This clonotype occurred many times. This rearrangement joins TRBV7-2 to TRBJ2-7; D is tentatively TRBD1 or TRBD2 (5 bases each). V was trimmed by 0 bases and J by 6 bases, leaving 15 bases between them. The germline V gene has CDR1 SGHTA and CDR2 FQGNSA. This CDR3 is 15 amino acids long. CDR3 sequence reads: CASSLAAGMRGEQYF. Here the CDR3 DNA reads TGTGCCAGCAGCTTAGCGGCAGGGATGAGGGGCGAGCAGTACTTC.

This clonotype was recorded at least ten times. This chain links TRBV12-3 or TRBV12-4 with TRBJ2-7; tentative D call: TRBD1 (6 bases). The ends were cut back, 6 bases at V and 7 bases at J, with 22 bases in the middle. There are 15 residues in the CDR3. CDR3 bases: TGTGCCAGCAGATATCAGGGGACCCTCGGCGATGAGCAGTACTTC. As protein: CASRYQGTLGDEQYF.

This clonotype was seen at least ten times. The chain combines TRBV29-1 with TRBJ2-7; D is unresolved. V was pared by 1 base and J by 1 base, with 2 bases between. The CDR3 has 11 residues. Germline values: CDR1 SQVTM, CDR2 ANQGSEA. CDR3 bases: TGCAGCGTTGAAGGATCCTACGAGCAGTACTTC. Protein sequence: CSVEGSYEQYF.

This clonotype was recorded many times. V and J are TRBV28 and TRBJ2-7, with 9 bases matching TRBD1. Germline assignment: CDR1 MDHEN and CDR2 SYDVKM. V was pared by 2 bases and J by 3 bases, with 2 bases of the junction left unmatched. The CDR3 loop spans 14 amino acids. CDR3 nucleotides: TGTGCCAGCAGTTTAGAGGACAGGGGCTACGAGCAGTACTTC. Residues: CASSLEDRGYEQYF.

The sample holds many counts of this clonotype. The gene calls are TRBV7-6 and TRBJ2-7; D is unclear. This CDR3 is 14 amino acids long. The V and J ends lost 5 bases and 3 bases respectively, with 14 bases between them. Germline loops: CDR1 SGHVS, CDR2 FNYEAQ. The CDR3 nucleotides are TGTGCCAGCAGCCTGGGAACCCCCATCTACGAGCAGTACTTC. This codes for CASSLGTPIYEQYF.

V and J are TRBV4-3 and TRBJ2-2; TRBD2 might be the D (5 bases). Deletions cut 0 bases from V and 7 bases from J, with 15 bases between. This CDR3 region has 16 residues. Germline V gene sequence: CDR1 LGHNA, CDR2 YSLEER. The CDR3 region has the DNA TGCGCCAGCAGCCAAGAAATTCGGCTAGCTGTCGGGGAGCTGTTTTTT. As protein: CASSQEIRLAVGELFF.

This clonotype was counted at least ten times. V and J are TRBV7-2 and TRBJ2-1; D unclear. Germline CDR1 is SGHTA and CDR2 is FQGNSA. The CDR3 is made up of 11 amino acids. Trimming took off 1 base at V and 10 bases at J, with 5 bases between the two ends. CDR3 region: CASSLEGEQFF. The CDR3 nucleotides are TGTGCCAGCAGCTTAGAGGGCGAGCAGTTCTTC.